The 22 T cell receptor beta chains below all came from one sample that was sequenced in a study of identical twins. One entry per CDR3 protein results from TCRdb running MiXCR on the 5' RACE reads. This sample yields approximately 220,000 distinct CDR3 sequences, of which roughly 10% are seen a single time; 5% to 6% belongs to the top ten. The sample was memory (CD45RO+) T cells sorted from blood. These TCRs come from a woman aged 18-30 years in good health.

The sample holds one count of this clonotype. At one end, the junction sequence differs from germline, possibly due to a read error. The chain uses TRBV5-3 and TRBJ2-7; D assignment may be TRBD1 or TRBD2 (5 bases each). TRBV5-3 carries the ORF label, with uncertain function. The CDR3 is 13 amino acids. The CDR3 DNA reads TGTGCCAGGGGACCGAGGCCCCACTTCGAGGAGTACTTC. Protein product: CARGPRPHFEEYF.

This clonotype was counted many times. DNA for the CDR3: TGCAGTGCTAACAAACCCCCTTTAACAGATACGCAGTATTTT. Residues: CSANKPPLTDTQYF. This chain links TRBV20-1 with TRBJ2-3; D not resolved. CDR3 length equals 14 residues. Deletions cut 4 bases from V and 3 bases from J, with 14 bases between. The germline V gene has CDR1 DFQATT and CDR2 SNEGSKA (reference sequence).

About this clonotype itself: A read error is possible here, since a much larger clone lies one base away. V is TRBV12-3 or TRBV12-4 and J is TRBJ2-5, with D possibly TRBD2 on 6 matching bases. V was cut by 4 bases and J by 2 bases, with 14 bases left in between. This CDR3 contains 15 residues. In nucleotides, the CDR3 is TGTGCCAGCAGTTCCGGCGGGGCTCTTCAAGAGACCCAGTACTTC. Translating gives CASSSGGALQETQYF.

The genes are TRBV6-5 and TRBJ2-3; D not resolved. Germline CDR1 is MNHEY and CDR2 is SVGAGI. Trimming pared 4 bases from V and 4 bases from J, leaving 12 bases between. The CDR3 is 14 amino acids. This CDR3 is CASSSAQNADTQYF. CDR3 sequence (DNA): TGTGCCAGCAGTTCAGCCCAGAACGCAGATACGCAGTATTTT.

The J gene is TRBJ2-3, the V gene TRBV6-5; 7 positions match TRBD1. Per germline, CDR1 MNHEY and CDR2 SVGAGI. This CDR3 has 17 residues. The V gene end was trimmed by 0 bases and the J gene end by 0 bases; junction bases not matched to a gene: 6. The CDR3 region is CASSYSARGSSTDTQYF. CDR3 DNA sequence: TGTGCCAGCAGTTACTCGGCCAGGGGGAGTAGCACAGATACGCAGTATTTT.

This clonotype has only a few counts. The CDR3 loop is CASSQDVVNSYEQYF. The DNA of the CDR3 is TGTGCCAGCAGCCAAGATGTGGTTAACTCCTACGAGCAGTACTTC. V is TRBV4-2 and J is TRBJ2-7, with no clear D. Trimming cost V 0 bases and J 0 bases, with 9 bases left between them. This CDR3 has 15 amino acids. Germline V gene data show CDR1 as LGHNA and CDR2 as YNFKEQ.

The chain recombines TRBV7-7 with TRBJ2-3; 7 bases fit TRBD1. From germline, CDR1 is SSHAT and CDR2 FNYEAQ (reference sequence). CDR3 length: 13 amino acids. The trim removed 1 base at V and 7 bases at J, leaving 2 bases unmatched. DNA of the CDR3: TGTGCCAGCAGCTTAGGGGGACAGAATACGCAGTATTTT. Its translation is CASSLGGQNTQYF.

The rearrangement joins TRBV12-3 or TRBV12-4 to TRBJ2-7, with 9 bases that match TRBD2. This CDR3 has 14 residues. Trimming took 1 base from V and 6 from J; bases not matched to a gene: 4. This CDR3 reads CASSLGLAGPEQYF. For the CDR3, the DNA is TGTGCCAGCAGTTTAGGCCTAGCGGGACCCGAGCAGTACTTC.

The V gene is TRBV3-1, the J gene TRBJ2-1; D is unclear. Germline lookup yields CDR1 LGHDT and CDR2 YNNKEL (reference sequence). With 3 bases removed from V and 5 bases from J, the gap between germline ends came to 8 bases. This CDR3 region has 13 residues. The CDR3 nucleotides are TGTGCCAGCAGCCATTGGTCCGACAATGAGCAGTTCTTC. Protein sequence: CASSHWSDNEQFF.

This clonotype appeared a few times. The CDR3 DNA reads as TGCAGTGCTAGAGAAAGTGGGACAGTGAGCTACACCTTC. As protein: CSARESGTVSYTF. The rearrangement links TRBV20-1 to TRBJ1-2; 7 nucleotides align to TRBD1. J gave up 9 bases and V 0 bases, and 7 bases lay outside the gene matches. Per germline, CDR1 DFQATT and CDR2 SNEGSKA (reference sequence). The CDR3 extends over 13 amino acids.

This clonotype was seen only once. This may arise from a read error, as a much more abundant clone is one base away. This chain uses TRBV7-2 with TRBJ2-1, with 7 bases lining up with TRBD2. The V segment lost 0 bases and the J segment 7 bases; nucleotides outside the gene matches: 9. Germline CDR1 reads SGHTA; CDR2 reads FQGNSA. This CDR3 has 16 residues. CDR3: CASSLAFRPAGNEQFF. The CDR3 DNA sequence: TGTGCCAGCAGCTTAGCATTCAGACCAGCGGGGAATGAGCAGTTCTTC.

This clonotype was counted only a few times. The V and J genes are TRBV3-1 and TRBJ2-7; TRBD2 matches at 15 bases. There are 19 residues in the CDR3. Trimming cost V 3 bases and J 4 bases; bases outside gene matches: 13. Germline V gene data show CDR1 as LGHDT and CDR2 as YNNKEL (reference sequence). The CDR3 region is CASSHGTSGRIRGWYEQYF. Written as DNA, the CDR3 is TGTGCCAGCAGCCATGGGACTAGCGGGAGGATCCGGGGGTGGTACGAGCAGTACTTC.

The V and J genes are TRBV3-1 and TRBJ1-1, with a weak D call TRBD1 (5 bases). Looked up from germline, CDR1 is LGHDT and CDR2 is YNNKEL (reference sequence). CDR3 size: 11 residues. Trimming left V 8 bases short and J 10 bases short, with 14 bases between. The CDR3 protein is CASVGGYGAFF. For the CDR3, the DNA is TGTGCCAGCGTGGGGGGATATGGAGCTTTCTTT.

This clonotype was detected a few times. The V and J genes are TRBV20-1 and TRBJ1-1; 7 bases are a match to TRBD1. The CDR3 is made up of 14 amino acids. The V segment lost 6 bases and the J segment 4 bases; nucleotides outside the gene matches: 11. CDR1 DFQATT and CDR2 SNEGSKA come from the germline V gene (reference sequence). The CDR3 sequence: CSAPETGRTTEAFF. DNA for the CDR3: TGCAGTGCCCCCGAGACAGGGAGGACCACTGAAGCTTTCTTT.

Only a few counts were recorded for this clonotype. The chain joins TRBV12-3 or TRBV12-4 to TRBJ1-4; D might be TRBD1 (6 bases). The CDR3 extends over 15 amino acids. The V gene lost 7 bases and the J gene lost 7 bases, with 19 bases spanning the gap. CDR3 residues: CASKKGGGPGEKLFF. The CDR3 DNA reads TGTGCCAGCAAAAAGGGGGGGGGCCCCGGTGAAAAACTGTTTTTT.

There are a few counts of this clonotype. The chain employs TRBV24-1 and TRBJ2-5; no reliable D call. This CDR3 has 13 residues. Trimming took 3 bases from V and 4 from J, leaving 8 bases between them. Germline CDR1 reads KGHDR; CDR2 reads SFDVKD. CDR3: CATSDPSRETQYF. In nucleotides, the CDR3 is TGTGCCACCAGTGATCCTTCACGAGAGACCCAGTACTTC.

In this sample, this clonotype turned up a few times. The chain links TRBV5-1 to TRBJ2-7, with D possibly TRBD2 on 6 matching bases. CDR1 and CDR2 from the germline V gene are SGHRS and YFSETQ. V dropped 4 bases and J dropped 2 bases, with 16 bases sitting between them. The CDR3 runs to 15 residues. CDR3 in DNA: TGCGCCAGCAGCCCCTTAGCGGAGCCCGCCTACGAGCAGTACTTC. As protein: CASSPLAEPAYEQYF.

The V and J genes are TRBV18 and TRBJ2-3, with TRBD2 as a possible D gene (6 bases). V was pared by 5 bases and J by 3 bases, with 15 bases between. The germline V gene encodes CDR1 KGHSH and CDR2 LQKENI. CDR3 length equals 15 residues. The CDR3 loop is CASSDFRGTTDTQYF. CDR3 in DNA: TGTGCCAGCTCAGACTTCCGCGGGACGACAGATACGCAGTATTTT.

This chain joins TRBV28 and TRBJ2-7; D remains ambiguous. The V gene's germline CDR1 is MDHEN and CDR2 SYDVKM. The CDR3 contains 13 residues. Trimming took 3 bases from V and 5 from J, leaving 11 bases between them. The chain's CDR3 is CASSFPSLHEQYF. CDR3 nucleotide sequence: TGTGCCAGCAGTTTCCCCAGTCTCCACGAGCAGTACTTC. Supplemented by reference TRBV28 and TRBJ2-7, the full variable domain reads DVKVTQSSRYLVKRTGEKVFLECVQDMDHENMFWYRQDPGLGLRLIYFSYDVKMKEKGDIPEGYSVSREKKERFSLILESASTNQTSMYLCASSFPSLHEQYFGPGTRLTVT.

Here the CDR3 reads CASSAEANYGYTF. The CDR3 DNA reads as TGCGCCAGCAGCGCTGAAGCTAACTATGGCTACACCTTC. This chain links TRBV5-1 with TRBJ1-2; D ambiguous. This CDR3 has 13 amino acids. Between the trimmed V and J ends, which lost 4 bases and 0 bases, there was a span of 7 bases. Germline V gene data show CDR1 as SGHRS and CDR2 as YFSETQ.

The rearrangement joins TRBV20-1 to TRBJ2-2; no reliable D call. Germline CDR1 and CDR2: DFQATT and SNEGSKA (reference sequence). CDR3 length: 13 amino acids. V lost 1 base to trimming and J lost 4 bases, with 7 bases between them. The CDR3 DNA follows: TGCAGTGCTAGAGGCAAGTTCACCGGGGAGCTGTTTTTT. Translating gives CSARGKFTGELFF.

The V call is TRBV15, the J call TRBJ2-3, with TRBD2 identical over 7 bases. This CDR3 contains 13 residues. The germline gives CDR1 LNHNV, CDR2 YYDKDF (reference sequence). Trimming removed 4 bases from V and 2 bases from J; junction bases left unmatched: 0. The CDR3 coding sequence is TGTGCCACCAGCAAGCGGGACACAGATACGCAGTATTTT. Translation gives CATSKRDTDTQYF.